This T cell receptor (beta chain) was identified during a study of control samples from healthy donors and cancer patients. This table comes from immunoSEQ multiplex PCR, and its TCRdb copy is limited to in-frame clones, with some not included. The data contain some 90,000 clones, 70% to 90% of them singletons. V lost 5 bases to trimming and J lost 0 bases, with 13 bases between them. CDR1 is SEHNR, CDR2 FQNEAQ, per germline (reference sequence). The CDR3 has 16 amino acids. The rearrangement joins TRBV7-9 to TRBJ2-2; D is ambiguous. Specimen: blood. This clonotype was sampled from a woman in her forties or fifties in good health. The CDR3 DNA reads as TGTGCCAGCAGCGTCTATAGCTCCCCGAACACCGGGGAGCTGTTTTTT. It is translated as CASSVYSSPNTGELFF.